The 7 T cell receptor beta chains in this list originate from one sample, sequenced in a study of T cells in Graves' hyperthyroidism and ophthalmopathy. Amplification yielded TCR beta CDR3 regions, with RNA transcripts as the source. The TCR CDR3 was amplified in a first-round RT-PCR using the HTBI primer set. Via MiXCR, TCRdb re-called the multiplex PCR reads, giving one row per CDR3 protein. The table records approximately 620,000 distinct CDR3 sequences, roughly a sixth of them present only once. What was sequenced was blood. The origin of the receptors is a woman between 40 and 50 years old with Graves' ophthalmopathy.

V usage is TRBV15 and J usage is TRBJ1-3; 8 bases are shared with TRBD1. V shed 2 bases, J shed 2 bases, and the junction held 5 bases outside the gene matches. The CDR3 runs 16 residues. Germline CDR1 reads LNHNV; CDR2 reads YYDKDF (reference sequence). CDR3 in amino acids: CATSRQGAQTGNTIYF. CDR3 bases: TGTGCCACCAGCAGACAGGGGGCTCAAACTGGAAACACCATATATTTT.

The chain has TRBV29-1 and TRBJ2-3, with D unclear. The V end was cut by 7 bases, the J end by 4 bases, with 18 bases between. Germline values: CDR1 SQVTM, CDR2 ANQGSEA. This CDR3 is 14 amino acids long. CDR3 nucleotides: TGCAGCGAGAAAATGGGTCTGACGGCAGATACGCAGTATTTT. Translated, it gives CSEKMGLTADTQYF.

This chain joins TRBV7-2 and TRBJ1-4; D unresolved. This CDR3 spans 17 amino acids. Looked up from germline, CDR1 is SGHTA and CDR2 is FQGNSA. V was pared by 5 bases and J by 0 bases, with 16 bases between. In DNA form, the CDR3 reads TGTGCCAGCAGCCAAGACGCGAGACGCGCAACTAATGAAAAACTGTTTTTT. It encodes CASSQDARRATNEKLFF.

This clonotype showed up many times. The V gene is TRBV6-1, the J gene TRBJ2-2, with TRBD2 identical over 13 bases. CDR1 is MNHNS, CDR2 SASEGT, per germline. V shed 6 bases, J shed 7 bases, and the junction held 14 bases outside the gene matches. This CDR3 is 18 amino acids long. The CDR3 is CASRWTSGGYKTGGELFF. The CDR3 DNA sequence: TGTGCCAGCAGGTGGACTAGCGGGGGTTATAAAACGGGCGGGGAGCTGTTTTTT.

This clonotype was recorded at least ten times. V gene TRBV12-3 or TRBV12-4 combines with J gene TRBJ2-7; a possible D gene is TRBD1 (6 bases). Deletions cut 5 bases from V and 1 base from J, with 12 bases between. CDR3 length: 14 amino acids. The CDR3 DNA reads as TGTGCCAGCAGTGGTACAGGGATGTCCTACGAGCAGTACTTC. It encodes CASSGTGMSYEQYF.

The chain couples TRBV7-3 to TRBJ2-5; 11 bases are a match to TRBD2. V was clipped by 5 bases and J by 4 bases; unmatched bases: 3. The CDR3 contains 14 residues. Germline CDR1 reads SGHTA; CDR2 reads FQGTGA. The CDR3 DNA sequence: TGTGCCAGCAGCCACGGACTAGCGGGAGAGACCCAGTACTTC. It specifies CASSHGLAGETQYF.

In this sample, this clonotype turned up a few times. Compared with germline, one end of the junction differs, possibly owing to a read error. The V and J genes are TRBV7-3 and TRBJ2-6; 9 nucleotides align to TRBD2. The CDR3 consists of 23 residues. Germline loops: CDR1 SGHTA, CDR2 FQGTGA. In DNA, the CDR3 is TGCGCCAGCAGCCCGAGTAATGGGAAGCGGGGGGCCGTGTGGGGCTCTGGGGCCAACGTCCTGACTTTC. Its protein is CASSPSNGKRGAVWGSGANVLTF.